Listed below are T cell receptor beta chains from one sample, sequenced in a study of T cells in Graves' hyperthyroidism and ophthalmopathy. TCRdb re-called the multiplex PCR reads with MiXCR, one entry per CDR3 protein. The sample holds 200,000 to 250,000 distinct CDR3 sequences, 17% seen once. Sequencing was carried out using blood. These receptors were taken from a woman aged 50 to 60 with Graves' hyperthyroidism. The CDR3 runs from the conserved cysteine through the conserved F or W. D genes are given only for firm matches. Only some rows state a clone size, as once, few, many or a class for expanded clones.

CDR3 DNA,CDR3 protein,clone size,J gene,V gene,D gene
TGTGCCAGCAGCCTCGGAGGGGGAAGGGAGACCCAGTACTTC,CASSLGGGRETQYF,many,TRBJ2-5,TRBV7-9,-
TGTGCCAGCAGACCCAGACAGAAGAACACTGAAGCTTTCTTT,CASRPRQKNTEAFF,-,TRBJ1-1,TRBV7-2,-
TGTGCCACCAGTAACAGGGGATACAATGAGCAGTTCTTC,CATSNRGYNEQFF,many,TRBJ2-1,TRBV24-1,TRBD1
TGCAGTGCAATGCTAGCGGGAGACAGCCAGACCCAGTACTTC,CSAMLAGDSQTQYF,many,TRBJ2-5,TRBV20-1,TRBD2
TGTGCCAGCAGCTTCCGGGACAGATTTGACTATGGCTACACCTTC,CASSFRDRFDYGYTF,many,TRBJ1-2,TRBV11-2,TRBD1
TGTGCCAGCAGCCCGAGAAACTATCGGAACACTGAAGCTTTCTTT,CASSPRNYRNTEAFF,many,TRBJ1-1,TRBV7-9,-
TGTGCCAGCAGCGGGGACGGACTCTCCTACGAGCAGTACTTC,CASSGDGLSYEQYF,many,TRBJ2-7,TRBV3-1,-
TGTGCCAGCAGCGATGGGACAAAAGAGACCCAGTACTTC,CASSDGTKETQYF,few,TRBJ2-5,TRBV9,-
TGTGCCAGCAGTTTAAGCTCAGCCGTTTCCTATGGCTACACCTTC,CASSLSSAVSYGYTF,many,TRBJ1-2,TRBV28,-
TGTGCCACCGGGGTCGGCCGGGAGCTGTTTTTT,CATGVGRELFF,-,TRBJ2-2,TRBV24-1,-
TGTGCCAGCAGTTACTCCAGGGGCCTCTACGAGCAGTACTTC,CASSYSRGLYEQYF,many,TRBJ2-7,TRBV6-2/TRBV6-3,-
TGCGCCAGCAGTAGCGGGAGAACCTCCTACGAGCAGTACTTC,CASSSGRTSYEQYF,many,TRBJ2-7,TRBV10-1,TRBD2
TGCAGCGTTGAAACCCAGCCCGGGGAGCAGTACTTC,CSVETQPGEQYF,few,TRBJ2-7,TRBV29-1,-
TGTGCCACCAGTGATTCGGTGTGGGATGGGGACTATGGCTACACCTTC,CATSDSVWDGDYGYTF,many,TRBJ1-2,TRBV24-1,-
TGCGCCAGCAGCTTGGGGGGTCTGGGGCAGGGAAACGATGAGCAGTTCTTC,CASSLGGLGQGNDEQFF,many,TRBJ2-1,TRBV5-1,-
TGTGCCAGCAGCTTAGCGAGCGACCCAACGTACGAGCAGTACTTC,CASSLASDPTYEQYF,-,TRBJ2-7,TRBV7-2,-
TGTGCCACCAGCAGAGATCCCGGGGATACGCAGTATTTT,CATSRDPGDTQYF,many,TRBJ2-3,TRBV15,-
TGTGCCAGCAGTTACATAAGGGGTAACTATGGCTACACCTTC,CASSYIRGNYGYTF,-,TRBJ1-2,TRBV6-5,-
TGTGCCTGGAATGAGTACACCGGGGAGCTGTTTTTT,CAWNEYTGELFF,-,TRBJ2-2,TRBV30,-
TGTGCCAGCAGCCTCCTCGGGGACACTGAAGCTTTCTTT,CASSLLGDTEAFF,-,TRBJ1-1,TRBV3-1,-
TGTGCCAGCAGTCTAGGGACAGCTTATAGCAATCAGCCCCAGCATTTT,CASSLGTAYSNQPQHF,many,TRBJ1-5,TRBV6-1,TRBD1
TGTGCCAGCAGTACGGGGACTAGCGGGAGGCCCTACGAGCAGTACTTC,CASSTGTSGRPYEQYF,many,TRBJ2-7,TRBV12-3/TRBV12-4,TRBD2
TGTGCCAGCAGCCATTCCGACAGGAACACTGAAGCTTTCTTT,CASSHSDRNTEAFF,-,TRBJ1-1,TRBV3-1,-
TGTGCCAGCAGCCAAAACGGCTATGGCTACACCTTC,CASSQNGYGYTF,-,TRBJ1-2,TRBV5-4,-
TGTGCCTGCTTCCAGAGACCCTACGAGCAGTACTTC,CACFQRPYEQYF,-,TRBJ2-7,TRBV30,-
TGTGCCAGCAGGTTTAGCTCTGGGGCCAACGTCCTGACTTTC,CASRFSSGANVLTF,few,TRBJ2-6,TRBV6-1,-
TGCAGTGCTAGTGTGGATAGCGGGAGCCTTGGAGAGACCCAGTACTTC,CSASVDSGSLGETQYF,many,TRBJ2-5,TRBV20-1,TRBD2
TGTGCCACCAGCCTTCCGGGAGGGGAGAGGTACAATGAGCAGTTCTTC,CATSLPGGERYNEQFF,once,TRBJ2-1,TRBV15,TRBD2
TGTGCCAGCAGCACCGCCCAGCCAGGGAAGGATACGCAGTATTTT,CASSTAQPGKDTQYF,many,TRBJ2-3,TRBV5-5,-
TGTGCCAGCAGCTTTCCGCGTGGGCGAGGGTCGGACACGCAGTATTTT,CASSFPRGRGSDTQYF,few,TRBJ2-3,TRBV5-4,-
TGTGCCAGTACCCGAACAGACCTAGCGGCCAATGAGCAGTTCTTC,CASTRTDLAANEQFF,-,TRBJ2-1,TRBV19,TRBD2
TGTGCCAGCAGCCAAGTCTCTGGTCCAGAAGCTTTCTTT,CASSQVSGPEAFF,many,TRBJ1-1,TRBV3-1,-
TGTGCCAGCAGTAGGACTAGCATTAACACCGGGGAGCTGTTTTTT,CASSRTSINTGELFF,few,TRBJ2-2,TRBV6-1,TRBD2
TGCAGTGCTATAGCTCCTGGAAACACCATATATTTT,CSAIAPGNTIYF,-,TRBJ1-3,TRBV20-1,-
TGTGCCAGCAGTTCTACAGGGGTGGGGAATGAGCAGTTCTTC,CASSSTGVGNEQFF,few,TRBJ2-1,TRBV6-2/TRBV6-3,TRBD1
TGTGCCAGTAGTATAGAGGCGGGGGGCGCGAGAAATGAGCAGTTCTTC,CASSIEAGGARNEQFF,many,TRBJ2-1,TRBV19,TRBD2
TGCAGTGCTAGAGAAATAACGGGAGGGTCGCAGTATTTT,CSAREITGGSQYF,few,TRBJ2-3,TRBV20-1,TRBD2
TGTGCCAGCAGCCCTGAGCGGGAGATCGAGACCCAGTACTTC,CASSPEREIETQYF,-,TRBJ2-5,TRBV7-8,TRBD2
TGTGCCAGCAGTTATCCTGGCTCCTACGAGCAGTACTTC,CASSYPGSYEQYF,many,TRBJ2-7,TRBV6-2/TRBV6-3,-
TGTGCCAGCAGCCGGAGCGGGGGGCGTTACAATGAGCAGTTCTTC,CASSRSGGRYNEQFF,-,TRBJ2-1,TRBV12-3/TRBV12-4,TRBD2
TGCAGTGCTAGAGACAATAATCAGCCCCAGCATTTT,CSARDNNQPQHF,-,TRBJ1-5,TRBV20-1,-
TGCAGTGCTAGGCCAGGGGGCACGGACACTGAAGCTTTCTTT,CSARPGGTDTEAFF,-,TRBJ1-1,TRBV20-1,TRBD1
TGCAGTGCTCGAGAAGGAGATACGCAGTATTTT,CSAREGDTQYF,many,TRBJ2-3,TRBV20-1,-
TGCAGTGCGCTCCGGGACAATGAAAAACTGTTTTTT,CSALRDNEKLFF,-,TRBJ1-4,TRBV20-1,-
TGCAGCGCCGAACAGGGAGGGTTCACTGAAGCTTTCTTT,CSAEQGGFTEAFF,-,TRBJ1-1,TRBV29-1,-